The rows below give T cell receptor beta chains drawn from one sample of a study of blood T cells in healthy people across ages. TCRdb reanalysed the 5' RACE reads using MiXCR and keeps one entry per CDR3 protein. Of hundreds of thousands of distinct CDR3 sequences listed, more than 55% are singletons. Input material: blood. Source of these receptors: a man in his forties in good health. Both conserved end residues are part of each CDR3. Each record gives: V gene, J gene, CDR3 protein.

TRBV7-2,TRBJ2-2,CASSLLRLAGGLDGELFF
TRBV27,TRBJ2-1,CASSLGNRYEQFF
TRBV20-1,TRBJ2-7,CSAQADRGHNEQYF
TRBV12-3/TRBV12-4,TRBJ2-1,CASSLGTGLAMEQFF
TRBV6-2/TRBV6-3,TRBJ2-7,CASSYSRASGISYEQYF
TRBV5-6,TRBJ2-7,CASSVGLGRPYEQYF
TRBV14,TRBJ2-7,CASSQEDSRTYEQYF
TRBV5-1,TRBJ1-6,CASSLTAREPNSPLHF
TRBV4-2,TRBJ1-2,CASSQQRQGNNYGYTF
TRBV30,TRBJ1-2,CAGSLTLYGYTF
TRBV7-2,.,CASSLSRVDEQYF
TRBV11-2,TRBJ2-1,CASSLLAGGLNEQFF
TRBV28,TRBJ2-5,CASMGGSGETQYF
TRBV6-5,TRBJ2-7,CASSYSTGGSYEQYF
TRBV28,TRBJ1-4,CASRVQGGGEKLFF
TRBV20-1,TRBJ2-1,CSASGAASYNEQFF
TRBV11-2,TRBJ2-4,CASSLVPPSLPSLTLAKNIQYF
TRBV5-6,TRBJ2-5,CASSLAGTSRETQYF
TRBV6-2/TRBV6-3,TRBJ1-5,CASSTTLGQGGHQPQHF
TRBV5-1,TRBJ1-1,CASSSSPRDRNTEAFF
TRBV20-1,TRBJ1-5,CSAGQGQDSNQPQHF
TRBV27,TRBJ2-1,CASSLAGTINRDPEQFF
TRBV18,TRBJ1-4,CASSPTRDEKLFF
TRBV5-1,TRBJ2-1,CASSQTSGISYNEQFF
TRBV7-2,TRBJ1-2,CASSSVSTGGGGYTF
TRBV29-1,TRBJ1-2,CSAIPDLGNYGYTF